Below, 31 T cell receptor beta chains from the same sample are listed, as sequenced in a study of blood T cell repertoires in COVID-19. The method was immunoSEQ multiplex PCR; TCRdb's version includes in-frame clones alone and lacks a portion of them. This sample has 210,000 or so clones, with approximately 80% found just once. Material: PBMCs or T cells enriched from blood (not recorded which). The receptors stem from a young man with acute COVID-19.

The chain employs TRBV6-5 and TRBJ1-1, with D possibly being TRBD1 (6 bases). The V end lost 4 bases, the J end lost 4 bases, and 16 bases lay between the germline ends. Per the germline V gene, CDR1 is MNHEY and CDR2 is SVGAGI. The length of the CDR3 is 15 residues. CDR3 sequence reads: CASSSTGIQGTEAFF. CDR3 sequence (DNA): TGTGCCAGCAGTTCCACAGGGATTCAGGGCACTGAAGCTTTCTTT.

The chain is built from TRBV6-1 and TRBJ2-3; 10 nucleotides match TRBD2. CDR3 size: 18 residues. V gave up 0 bases and J gave up 3 bases; unmatched junction bases: 9. Germline V gene lookup returns CDR1 MNHNS and CDR2 SASEGT. The CDR3 coding sequence is TGTGCCAGCAGTGAAGCACTCGCACTAGCGGGGTTAACAGATACGCAGTATTTT. It translates to CASSEALALAGLTDTQYF.

The V gene is TRBV6-5, the J gene TRBJ2-2; 9 bases align to TRBD1. The V gene's germline CDR1 is MNHEY and CDR2 SVGAGI. There are 11 residues in the CDR3. After removal of 10 bases from V and 7 bases from J, the junction contained 1 base not matched to a gene. The CDR3 DNA reads as TGTGCCACGACAGGGGGCGGGGAGCTGTTTTTT. Residues: CATTGGGELFF.

V is TRBV19 and J is TRBJ2-7; 12 bases match TRBD2. Germline CDR1 is LNHDA and CDR2 is SQIVND (reference sequence). This CDR3 is 16 amino acids long. V lost 5 bases and J lost 0; bases outside the gene matches: 5. The CDR3 here is CASSPGTSGPSYEQYF. For the CDR3, the DNA is TGTGCCAGTAGTCCGGGGACTAGCGGGCCCTCCTACGAGCAGTACTTC.

The V and J genes are TRBV11-2 and TRBJ2-2; D may be TRBD1 (6 bases). This CDR3 comprises 16 residues. Germline V gene sequence: CDR1 SGHAT, CDR2 FQNNGV. Deletions cut 5 bases from V and 7 bases from J, with 20 bases between. CDR3 in DNA: TGTGCCAGCAGCATTCGCCAGGGGAATAAAGACGGGGAGCTGTTTTTT. Translation gives CASSIRQGNKDGELFF.

The chain uses TRBV5-6 and TRBJ1-1; D is uncertain. The CDR3 spans 14 residues. V shed 3 bases and J shed 1 base, with 10 bases lying between them. Germline V gives CDR1 SGHDT, CDR2 YYEEEE. The CDR3 loop reads CASSWERQNTEAFF. The DNA of the CDR3 is TGTGCCAGCAGCTGGGAGCGGCAGAACACTGAAGCTTTCTTT.

This clone was seen a single time. The rearrangement joins TRBV13 to TRBJ2-5; TRBD2 matches at 8 bases. Germline V lookup: CDR1 PRHDT, CDR2 FYEKMQ (reference sequence). There are 16 residues in the CDR3. V shed 4 bases and J 0 bases; nucleotides not matched to a gene: 7. CDR3 coding DNA: TGTGCCAGCAGCTCTATCCATAGCGGGGACCAAGAGACCCAGTACTTC. Translating it yields CASSSIHSGDQETQYF. Variable domain in full (rest from reference TRBV13 and TRBJ2-5): AAGVIQSPRHLIKEKRETATLKCYPIPRHDTVYWYQQGPGQDPQFLISFYEKMQSDKGSIPDRFSAQQFSDYHSELNMSSLELGDSALYFCASSSIHSGDQETQYFGPGTRLLVL.

The V call is TRBV19, the J call TRBJ1-5; D remains unclear. V lost 7 bases to trimming and J lost 5 bases, with 15 bases between them. Germline lookup yields CDR1 LNHDA and CDR2 SQIVND (reference sequence). CDR3 size: 14 residues. This chain's CDR3 is CASTSLYADQPQHF. The CDR3 nucleotides read TGTGCCAGTACTTCTCTTTACGCGGATCAGCCCCAGCATTTT.

The chain employs TRBV20-1 and TRBJ2-2; TRBD1 matches at 11 bases. This CDR3 is 15 amino acids long. Germline lookup yields CDR1 DFQATT and CDR2 SNEGSKA (reference sequence). After removal of 3 bases from V and 4 bases from J, the junction contained 4 bases not matched to a gene. CDR3 region: CSASGTGGPTGELFF. The CDR3 region has the DNA TGCAGTGCTAGTGGGACAGGGGGTCCCACCGGGGAGCTGTTTTTT.

V is TRBV10-3 and J is TRBJ1-2, with 8 bases matching TRBD1. Germline V lookup: CDR1 ENHRY, CDR2 SYGVKD. J lost 12 bases, V lost 0 bases, and 12 bases had no gene match. The CDR3 contains 15 residues. CDR3 nucleotides: TGTGCCATCAGTGAGTCGGCGGTCGCAGGGGGCGACCACACCTTC. Residues: CAISESAVAGGDHTF.

The table lists this clone with a few counts. V gene TRBV4-1 combines with J gene TRBJ1-3; D may be TRBD1 (6 bases). The CDR3 contains 18 residues. Germline CDR1 MGHRA, CDR2 YSYEKL. Trimming removed 0 bases at V and 2 bases at J, with 17 bases between. This chain's CDR3 is CASSQERPGPGAGNTIYF. CDR3 nucleotide sequence: TGCGCCAGCAGCCAAGAAAGGCCCGGGCCAGGGGCTGGAAACACCATATATTTT.

The chain uses TRBV9 and TRBJ2-3, with D perhaps matching TRBD2 (5 bases). V lost 6 bases and J lost 6, with 11 bases in between. Germline V gene data show CDR1 as SGDLS and CDR2 as YYNGEE. This CDR3 comprises 12 residues. CDR3 in amino acids: CASTPAGDTQYF. CDR3 DNA sequence: TGTGCCAGCACCCCTGCGGGCGATACGCAGTATTTT.

This clone has just a few counts. The chain couples TRBV28 to TRBJ2-3; TRBD1 matches at 7 bases. After removal of 7 bases from V and 0 bases from J, the junction contained 7 bases not matched to a gene. Germline V gives CDR1 MDHEN, CDR2 SYDVKM. The CDR3 contains 15 residues. The CDR3 loop is CASIPGTVSTDTQYF. DNA of the CDR3: TGTGCCAGCATCCCGGGGACAGTTAGCACAGATACGCAGTATTTT.

The rearrangement uses TRBV15 and TRBJ1-2; D is unclear. Germline V gives CDR1 LNHNV, CDR2 YYDKDF (reference sequence). This CDR3 spans 15 amino acids. V lost 0 bases and J lost 7, with 15 bases in between. The CDR3 loop is CATSRDGPLGSGYTF. CDR3 nucleotide sequence: TGTGCCACCAGCAGAGATGGACCACTAGGGTCTGGCTACACCTTC.

V usage is TRBV19 and J usage is TRBJ1-1; D unresolved. There are 13 residues in the CDR3. Germline loops: CDR1 LNHDA, CDR2 SQIVND (reference sequence). V was cut by 3 bases and J by 5 bases, with 10 bases left in between. The CDR3 DNA reads TGTGCCAGTAGTATGCAGGAGGGAACTGAAGCTTTCTTT. Encoded protein: CASSMQEGTEAFF.

Only one count was recorded for this clone. V and J are TRBV6-5 and TRBJ1-2; 12 bases agree with TRBD1. Germline trimming cut 6 bases from V and 7 bases from J; bases unmatched to any gene: 9. This CDR3 has 15 amino acids. From germline, CDR1 is MNHEY and CDR2 SVGAGI. In DNA, the CDR3 is TGTGCCAGCAGCAAACAACCGGGACAGGGGGCTGGCTACACCTTC. It encodes CASSKQPGQGAGYTF.

This sequence joins TRBV24-1 and TRBJ2-7; 9 positions agree with TRBD1. The length of the CDR3 is 13 residues. The germline V gene has CDR1 KGHDR and CDR2 SFDVKD. Germline trimming cut 9 bases from V and 6 bases from J; bases unmatched to any gene: 8. The CDR3 DNA reads TGTGCCACCCCCCGAGGACAGGGGAGCGAGCAGTACTTC. This codes for CATPRGQGSEQYF.

This sequence joins TRBV6-1 and TRBJ1-2; D not certain. V was cut by 3 bases and J by 4 bases, with 12 bases left in between. CDR3 length: 14 residues. From germline, CDR1 is MNHNS and CDR2 SASEGT. The CDR3 loop is CASSEAGIGYGYTF. CDR3 DNA sequence: TGTGCCAGCAGTGAGGCCGGGATTGGCTATGGCTACACCTTC.

This clone was recorded once. The chain combines TRBV21-1 with TRBJ2-7; TRBD1, the table's D call, lacks a check against the DNA. TRBV21-1 is classified as a pseudogene. This CDR3 comprises 14 residues. The CDR3 reads CASSKSRTDYEQYF. DNA for the CDR3: TGTGCCAGCAGCAAAAGCCGGACAGACTACGAGCAGTACTTC.

The chain carries TRBV29-1 and TRBJ1-5; D unresolved. The CDR3 length is 13 residues. The V and J ends lost 6 bases and 3 bases respectively, with 12 bases between them. Germline values: CDR1 SQVTM, CDR2 ANQGSEA. The CDR3 here is CSVADTFNQPQHF. Written as DNA, the CDR3 is TGCAGCGTAGCAGACACCTTCAATCAGCCCCAGCATTTT.

This clone was detected a few times. The chain is built from TRBV27 and TRBJ2-7, with 7 bases aligning to TRBD1. CDR3 size: 12 residues. Germline V lookup: CDR1 MNHEY, CDR2 SMNVEV (reference sequence). J lost 3 bases, V lost 8 bases, and 4 bases had no gene match. The DNA of the CDR3 is TGTGCCAGCCGGGACAGAGTCTACGAGCAGTACTTC. It is translated as CASRDRVYEQYF.

The count of this clone is one. J is TRBJ2-2 and V is TRBV5-4, with TRBD2 matching 9 bases. This CDR3 spans 14 amino acids. V dropped 1 base and J dropped 6; count of bases not matched to a gene: 1. CDR1 and CDR2 (germline): SGHNT, YYREEE (reference sequence). DNA for the CDR3: TGTGCCAGCAGCTTGTCTAGCGGGGCCGGGGAGCTGTTTTTT. It specifies CASSLSSGAGELFF.

J is TRBJ2-7 and V is TRBV3-1 (or the pseudogene TRBV3-2), with D possibly matching TRBD2 (5 bases). The CDR3 spans 13 residues. The germline V gene encodes CDR1 LGHDT and CDR2 YNNKEL (reference sequence). Trimming shortened V by 6 bases and J by 2 bases, and 11 bases separated the two germline ends. The CDR3 DNA is TGTGCCAGCAGGAAGGACGGGACCTACGAGCAGTACTTC. Its translation: CASRKDGTYEQYF.

This clone appeared once. The chain joins TRBV19 to TRBJ1-6, with D perhaps matching TRBD1 (5 bases). The V end was cut by 4 bases, the J end by 0 bases, with 13 bases between. The V gene's germline CDR1 is LNHDA and CDR2 SQIVND (reference sequence). This CDR3 has 17 residues. CDR3 sequence reads: CASSRRQSSSYNSPLHF. The CDR3 DNA is TGTGCCAGTAGTAGGAGACAGAGTAGCTCCTATAATTCACCCCTCCACTTT.

The gene calls are TRBV6-4 and TRBJ2-5; 7 nucleotides agree with TRBD2. The CDR3 is 12 residues long. V lost 7 bases and J lost 1; bases outside the gene matches: 0. Looked up from germline, CDR1 is MRHNA and CDR2 is SNTAGT. CDR3 nucleotide sequence: TGTGCCAGCACGGGGGGCCAAGAGACCCAGTACTTC. Amino acids: CASTGGQETQYF.

CDR3 amino acids: CASSQDPGQGREKLFF. CDR3 sequence (DNA): TGCGCCAGCAGCCAAGATCCGGGACAGGGGAGAGAAAAACTGTTTTTT. The chain is built from TRBV4-1 and TRBJ1-4; 10 nucleotides line up with TRBD1. Per germline, CDR1 MGHRA and CDR2 YSYEKL. The CDR3 is 16 residues long. V was pared by 0 bases and J by 8 bases, with 6 bases of the junction left unmatched.

The rearrangement uses TRBV11-2 and TRBJ2-3, with TRBD2 matching 11 bases. With 3 bases clipped from V and 0 bases from J, the junction kept 5 bases outside the gene matches. Looked up from germline, CDR1 is SGHAT and CDR2 is FQNNGV. The CDR3 has 17 amino acids. CDR3 sequence reads: CASSFGLAGLSTDTQYF. Here the CDR3 DNA reads TGTGCCAGCAGCTTCGGACTAGCGGGCCTCAGCACAGATACGCAGTATTTT.

The rearrangement links TRBV6-1 to TRBJ1-4; unclear D gene. The V end was cut by 3 bases, the J end by 5 bases, with 10 bases between. Germline V CDR1 and CDR2: MNHNS, SASEGT. The CDR3 length is 14 residues. Written as DNA, the CDR3 is TGTGCCAGCAGTGAGGGAGGAGGGAATGAAAAACTGTTTTTT. As protein: CASSEGGGNEKLFF.

The rearrangement uses TRBV6-5 and TRBJ1-4, with D possibly being TRBD1 (6 bases). CDR1 and CDR2 (germline): MNHEY, SVGAGI. This CDR3 is 16 amino acids long. The germline V and J ends were trimmed by 4 bases and 4 bases, with 16 bases remaining between them. CDR3 in amino acids: CASSWGPTGYNEKLFF. In DNA form, the CDR3 reads TGTGCCAGCAGTTGGGGGCCCACAGGGTATAATGAAAAACTGTTTTTT.

In its sample, this clone was seen a few times. The chain combines TRBV3-1 (or the pseudogene TRBV3-2) with TRBJ1-2; D possibly corresponds to TRBD1 (5 bases). Deletions cut 4 bases from V and 6 bases from J, with 15 bases between. This CDR3 is built from 14 residues. Germline CDR1 is LGHDT and CDR2 is YNNKEL (reference sequence). CDR3 in DNA: TGTGCCAGCAGCCCCCTCGAGGCAGGGAATGGCTACACCTTC. Its translation: CASSPLEAGNGYTF.

The chain combines TRBV5-6 with TRBJ2-5; D perhaps matches TRBD2 (6 bases). Germline V gene data show CDR1 as SGHDT and CDR2 as YYEEEE. The CDR3 covers 16 residues. V was pared by 0 bases and J by 0 bases, with 12 bases between. The CDR3 region is CASSLALAANQETQYF. The CDR3 coding sequence is TGTGCCAGCAGCTTGGCTTTAGCGGCGAACCAAGAGACCCAGTACTTC.